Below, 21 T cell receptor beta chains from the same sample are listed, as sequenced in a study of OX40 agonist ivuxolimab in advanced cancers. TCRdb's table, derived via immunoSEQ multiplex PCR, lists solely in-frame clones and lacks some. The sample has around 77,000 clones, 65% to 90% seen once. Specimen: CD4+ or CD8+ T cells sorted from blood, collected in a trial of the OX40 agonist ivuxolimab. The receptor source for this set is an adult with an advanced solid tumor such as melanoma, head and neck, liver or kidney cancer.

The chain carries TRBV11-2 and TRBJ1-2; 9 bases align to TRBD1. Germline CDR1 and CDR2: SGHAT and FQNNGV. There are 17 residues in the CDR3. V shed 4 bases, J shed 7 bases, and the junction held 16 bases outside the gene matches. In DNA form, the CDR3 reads TGTGCCAGCAGCTCGTCGGGACAGGGTGTGCTCCATGGTGGCTACACCTTC. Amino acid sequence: CASSSSGQGVLHGGYTF.

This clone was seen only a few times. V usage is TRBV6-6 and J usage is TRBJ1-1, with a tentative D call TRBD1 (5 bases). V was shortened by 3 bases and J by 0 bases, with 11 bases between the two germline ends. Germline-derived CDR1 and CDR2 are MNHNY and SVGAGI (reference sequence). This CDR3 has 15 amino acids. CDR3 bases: TGTGCCAGCAGTTATGAAAAGGGGATGAACACTGAAGCTTTCTTT. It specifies CASSYEKGMNTEAFF.

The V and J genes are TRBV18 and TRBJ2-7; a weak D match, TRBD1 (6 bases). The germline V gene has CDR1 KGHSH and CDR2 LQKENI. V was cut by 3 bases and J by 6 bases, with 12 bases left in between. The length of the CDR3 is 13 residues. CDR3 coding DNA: TGTGCCAGCTCACCGTCACAGGGCGGCGAGCAGTACTTC. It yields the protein CASSPSQGGEQYF.

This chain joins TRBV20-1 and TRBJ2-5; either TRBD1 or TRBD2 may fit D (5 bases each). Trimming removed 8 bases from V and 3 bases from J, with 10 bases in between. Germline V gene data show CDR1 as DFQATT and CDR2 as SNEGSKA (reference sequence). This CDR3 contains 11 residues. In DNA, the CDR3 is TGCAGTTTTCGAGGGGAAGAGACCCAGTACTTC. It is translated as CSFRGEETQYF.

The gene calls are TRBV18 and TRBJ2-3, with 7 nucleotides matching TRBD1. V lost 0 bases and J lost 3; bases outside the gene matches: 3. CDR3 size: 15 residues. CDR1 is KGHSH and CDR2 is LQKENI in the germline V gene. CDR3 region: CASSPPTGVTDTQYF. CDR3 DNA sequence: TGTGCCAGCTCACCACCAACAGGGGTTACAGATACGCAGTATTTT.

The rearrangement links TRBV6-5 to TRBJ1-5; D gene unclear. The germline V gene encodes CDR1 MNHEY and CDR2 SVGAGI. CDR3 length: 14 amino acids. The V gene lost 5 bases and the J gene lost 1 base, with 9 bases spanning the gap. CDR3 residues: CASSRNKSNQPQHF. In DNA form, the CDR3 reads TGTGCCAGCAGTCGCAACAAGAGCAATCAGCCCCAGCATTTT.

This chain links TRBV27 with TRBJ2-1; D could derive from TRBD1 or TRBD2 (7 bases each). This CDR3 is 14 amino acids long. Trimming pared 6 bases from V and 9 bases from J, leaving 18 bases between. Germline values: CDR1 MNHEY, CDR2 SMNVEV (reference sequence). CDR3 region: CASRSRGGGTEQFF. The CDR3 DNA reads TGTGCCAGCAGGTCCCGGGGAGGGGGCACTGAGCAGTTCTTC.

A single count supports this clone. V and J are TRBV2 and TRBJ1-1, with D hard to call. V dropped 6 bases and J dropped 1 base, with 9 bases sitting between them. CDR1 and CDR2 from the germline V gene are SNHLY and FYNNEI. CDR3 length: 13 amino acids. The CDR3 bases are TGTGCCAGCAGGACGCAAGAGAACACTGAAGCTTTCTTT. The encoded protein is CASRTQENTEAFF.

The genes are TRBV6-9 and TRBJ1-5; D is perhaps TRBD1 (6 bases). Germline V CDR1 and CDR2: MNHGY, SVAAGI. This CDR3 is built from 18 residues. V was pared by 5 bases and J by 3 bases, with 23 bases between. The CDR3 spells CASSSDRKNVRFNQPQHF. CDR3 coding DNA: TGTGCCAGCAGTAGCGACAGGAAAAACGTCCGTTTCAATCAGCCCCAGCATTTT.

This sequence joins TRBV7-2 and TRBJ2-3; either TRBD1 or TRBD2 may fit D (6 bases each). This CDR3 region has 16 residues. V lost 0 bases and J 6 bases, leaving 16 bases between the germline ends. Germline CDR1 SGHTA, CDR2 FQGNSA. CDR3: CASSLAGGGGWDTQYF. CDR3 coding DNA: TGTGCCAGCAGCTTAGCGGGCGGAGGGGGGTGGGATACGCAGTATTTT.

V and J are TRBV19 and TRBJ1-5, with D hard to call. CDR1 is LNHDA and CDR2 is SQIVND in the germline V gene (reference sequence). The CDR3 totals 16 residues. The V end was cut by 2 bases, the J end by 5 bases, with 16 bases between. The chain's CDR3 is CASSISSGVVHQPQHF. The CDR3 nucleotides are TGTGCCAGTAGTATAAGTAGTGGGGTGGTGCATCAGCCCCAGCATTTT.

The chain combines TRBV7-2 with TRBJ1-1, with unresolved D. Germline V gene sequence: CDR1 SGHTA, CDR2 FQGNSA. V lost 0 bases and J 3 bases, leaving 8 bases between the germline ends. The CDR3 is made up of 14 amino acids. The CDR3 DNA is TGTGCCAGCAGCTTAGCGCCTTGGGACACTGAAGCTTTCTTT. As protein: CASSLAPWDTEAFF. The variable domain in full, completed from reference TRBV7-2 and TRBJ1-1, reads GAGVSQSPSNKVTEKGKDVELRCDPISGHTALYWYRQSLGQGLEFLIYFQGNSAPDKSGLPSDRFSAERTGGSVSTLTIQRTQQEDSAVYLCASSLAPWDTEAFFGQGTRLTVV.

The CDR3 here is CASSVTTDTYNEQFF. The CDR3 DNA sequence: TGTGCCAGCAGCGTAACGACAGACACCTACAATGAGCAGTTCTTC. The genes are TRBV9 and TRBJ2-1, with a possible D match to TRBD1 (5 bases). Trimming removed 1 base from V and 2 bases from J, with 10 bases in between. From germline, CDR1 is SGDLS and CDR2 YYNGEE. CDR3 size: 15 residues.

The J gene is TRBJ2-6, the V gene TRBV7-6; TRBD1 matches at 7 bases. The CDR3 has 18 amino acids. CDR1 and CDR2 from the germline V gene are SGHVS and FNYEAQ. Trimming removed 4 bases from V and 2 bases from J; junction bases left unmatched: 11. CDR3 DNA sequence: TGTGCCAGCAGCTCTACACAGGGGAGTATCACTGGGGCCAACGTCCTGACTTTC. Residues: CASSSTQGSITGANVLTF.

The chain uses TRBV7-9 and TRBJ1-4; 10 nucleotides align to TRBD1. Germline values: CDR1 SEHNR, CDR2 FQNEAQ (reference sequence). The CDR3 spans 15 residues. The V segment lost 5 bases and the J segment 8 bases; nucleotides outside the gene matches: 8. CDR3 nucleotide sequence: TGTGCCAGCAGCCACGACAGGGGGCAAGGGGAAAAACTGTTTTTT. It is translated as CASSHDRGQGEKLFF.

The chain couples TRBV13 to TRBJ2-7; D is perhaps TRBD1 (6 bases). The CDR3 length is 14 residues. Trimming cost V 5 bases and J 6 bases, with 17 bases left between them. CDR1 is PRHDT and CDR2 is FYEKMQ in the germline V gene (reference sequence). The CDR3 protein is CASSARQASGEQYF. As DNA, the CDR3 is TGTGCCAGCAGCGCGAGACAGGCGTCCGGCGAGCAGTACTTC.

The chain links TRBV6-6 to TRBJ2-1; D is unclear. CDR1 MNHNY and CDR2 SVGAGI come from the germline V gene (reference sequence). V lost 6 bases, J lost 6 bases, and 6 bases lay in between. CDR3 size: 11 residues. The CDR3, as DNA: TGTGCCAGCAGCACCCGCAATGAGCAGTTCTTC. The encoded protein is CASSTRNEQFF.

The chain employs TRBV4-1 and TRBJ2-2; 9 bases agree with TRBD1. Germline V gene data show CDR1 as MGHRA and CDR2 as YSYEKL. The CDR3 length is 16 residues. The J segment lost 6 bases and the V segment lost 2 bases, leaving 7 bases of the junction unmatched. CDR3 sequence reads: CASSQPGQGFAGELFF. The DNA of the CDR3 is TGCGCCAGCAGCCAACCGGGACAGGGCTTCGCCGGGGAGCTGTTTTTT.

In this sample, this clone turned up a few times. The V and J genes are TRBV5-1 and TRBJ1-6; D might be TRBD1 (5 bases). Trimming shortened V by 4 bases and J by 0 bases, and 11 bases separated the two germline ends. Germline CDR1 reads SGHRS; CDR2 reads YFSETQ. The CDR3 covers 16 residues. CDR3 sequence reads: CASSIQGSSYNSPLHF. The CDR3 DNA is TGCGCCAGCAGCATTCAGGGAAGCTCCTATAATTCACCCCTCCACTTT.

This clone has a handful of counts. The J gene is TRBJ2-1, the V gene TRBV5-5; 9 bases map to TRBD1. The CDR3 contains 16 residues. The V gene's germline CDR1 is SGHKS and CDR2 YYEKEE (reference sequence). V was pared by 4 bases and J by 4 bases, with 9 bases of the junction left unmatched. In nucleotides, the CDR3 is TGTGCCAGCAGCGGAGACAGGGGGTTCCTTTACAATGAGCAGTTCTTC. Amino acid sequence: CASSGDRGFLYNEQFF. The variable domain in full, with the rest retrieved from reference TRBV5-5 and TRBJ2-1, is DAGVTQSPTHLIKTRGQQVTLRCSPISGHKSVSWYQQVLGQGPQFIFQYYEKEERGRGNFPDRFSARQFPNYSSELNVNALLLGDSALYLCASSGDRGFLYNEQFFGPGTRLTVL.

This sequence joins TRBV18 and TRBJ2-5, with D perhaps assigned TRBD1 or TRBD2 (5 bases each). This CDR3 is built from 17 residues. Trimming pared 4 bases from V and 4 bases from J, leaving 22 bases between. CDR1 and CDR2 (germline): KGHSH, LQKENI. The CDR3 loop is CASSRDGGGHLAETQYF. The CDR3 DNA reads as TGTGCCAGCTCACGGGATGGTGGAGGACACCTCGCAGAGACCCAGTACTTC.